Sequencing of this TCR beta chain was carried out in a study of shared clonotypes between healthy human individuals. As regards this clone: Distinct nucleotide sequences in the sample also encode this CDR3.

The repertoire was sequenced with immunoSEQ multiplex PCR; TCRdb's copy has only in-frame clones and lacks some. This table holds about 600,000 clones, approximately 97% found once. The junction had 2 bases not matched to a gene; V was cut back by 1 base and J by 0 bases. CDR1 is SGHAT and CDR2 is FQNNGV in the germline V gene. This CDR3 is 16 amino acids long. The TCR was taken from a woman aged 25-40 years in good health. This chain uses TRBV11-2 with TRBJ2-1; 8 nucleotides line up with TRBD2. What was sequenced was naive CD4+ T cells sorted from blood. The subset here: CD45RA+ positively selected. The CDR3: CASSLVAGGSYNEQFF. Here the CDR3 DNA reads TGTGCCAGCAGCTTAGTCGCGGGAGGCTCCTACAATGAGCAGTTCTTC.